These 23 T cell receptor beta chains were sequenced from one sample in a study of long-term antiretroviral therapy in people with HIV. A v3.0 immunoSEQ assay was performed at survey level. The repertoire was sequenced with immunoSEQ multiplex PCR; TCRdb's copy has only in-frame clones and lacks some. This table holds more than 35,000 clones, roughly 88% found once. The sample here was unsorted PBMCs, taken 2.2 years after starting antiretroviral therapy. These receptors originate from a man aged 18 to 29 with HIV.

This clone turned up a few times. V and J are TRBV18 and TRBJ1-1, with D unclear. Per germline, CDR1 KGHSH and CDR2 LQKENI. This CDR3 contains 13 residues. Trimming took 2 bases from V and 0 from J, leaving 4 bases between them. CDR3 nucleotide sequence: TGTGCCAGCTCACCAAGGGTGAACACTGAAGCTTTCTTT. It is translated as CASSPRVNTEAFF.

This chain connects TRBV19 to TRBJ2-3; D is undetermined. This CDR3 is built from 14 residues. Between the trimmed V and J ends, which lost 2 bases and 0 bases, there was a span of 6 bases. The V gene's germline CDR1 is LNHDA and CDR2 SQIVND (reference sequence). The CDR3 nucleotides are TGTGCCAGTAGTATAACGGACAGCACAGATACGCAGTATTTT. As protein: CASSITDSTDTQYF.

This clone was counted between two and nine times. V and J are TRBV27 and TRBJ2-1, with 12 bases matching TRBD2. V lost 6 bases and J lost 5; bases outside the gene matches: 5. This CDR3 has 15 amino acids. Per germline, CDR1 MNHEY and CDR2 SMNVEV (reference sequence). CDR3 DNA sequence: TGTGCCAGCAGCCTCGGACTAGCGGGAAACAATGAGCAGTTCTTC. The encoded protein is CASSLGLAGNNEQFF.

The chain carries TRBV7-9 and TRBJ1-1; 7 nucleotides agree with TRBD1. This CDR3 has 14 amino acids. Losses at the gene ends were 4 bases for V and 0 bases for J; bases not matched to a gene: 2. CDR1 is SEHNR, CDR2 FQNEAQ, per germline (reference sequence). Here the CDR3 reads CASSSGTVNTEAFF. The CDR3 DNA reads TGTGCCAGCAGCTCCGGGACAGTGAACACTGAAGCTTTCTTT.

The J gene is TRBJ1-5, the V gene TRBV28; D unresolved. Germline V CDR1 and CDR2: MDHEN, SYDVKM. The CDR3 runs 17 residues. Trimming stripped 5 bases from V and 1 base from J, with 18 bases between. The CDR3 spells CASSHFGGFASNQPQHF. The CDR3 bases are TGTGCCAGCAGTCATTTCGGCGGCTTCGCCAGCAATCAGCCCCAGCATTTT.

This clone turned up a few times. Relative to the germline gene, one junction end is altered; a read error may explain this. The chain uses TRBV4-1 and TRBJ1-4; 7 bases match TRBD1. Germline lookup yields CDR1 MGHRA and CDR2 YSYEKL. The CDR3 runs to 15 residues. The CDR3 DNA follows: TGCGCCAGCAGACAAGTAGGACAGGAGCGTGAAAAACTGTTTTTT. This codes for CASRQVGQEREKLFF.

This clone was recorded once. J is TRBJ1-2 and V is TRBV4-1; D is ambiguous. The V gene's germline CDR1 is MGHRA and CDR2 YSYEKL. The ends were cut back, 0 bases at V and 8 bases at J, with 22 bases in the middle. The CDR3 runs to 17 residues. The CDR3 DNA follows: TGCGCCAGCAGCCAAGATCTGTCCAGGCCCTCGGGAGGGGGCTACACCTTC. This encodes CASSQDLSRPSGGGYTF.

The rearrangement links TRBV2 to TRBJ1-1, with a tentative D call TRBD1 (5 bases). The CDR3 is made up of 13 amino acids. V was shortened by 8 bases and J by 1 base, with 11 bases between the two germline ends. The germline V gene has CDR1 SNHLY and CDR2 FYNNEI. CDR3 nucleotide sequence: TGTGCCAGCGTGGGGGTTTCGAACACTGAAGCTTTCTTT. This codes for CASVGVSNTEAFF.

The chain joins TRBV7-8 to TRBJ2-5; D unclear. This CDR3 has 14 residues. Trimming stripped 1 base from V and 1 base from J, with 7 bases between. Per the germline V gene, CDR1 is SGHVS and CDR2 is FQNEAQ. The CDR3 DNA is TGTGCCAGCAGCTTAGGGATTACCCAAGAGACCCAGTACTTC. It yields the protein CASSLGITQETQYF.

This chain connects TRBV11-2 to TRBJ2-7; 7 bases map to TRBD1. V gave up 5 bases and J gave up 7 bases; unmatched junction bases: 17. There are 16 residues in the CDR3. Germline CDR1 is SGHAT and CDR2 is FQNNGV. CDR3 sequence (DNA): TGTGCCAGCAGCACGTCCGGGATGGCAGGGGGTTGGGAGCAGTACTTC. Translated, it gives CASSTSGMAGGWEQYF.

This sequence joins TRBV5-6 and TRBJ1-4, with a possible D match to TRBD1 (5 bases). This CDR3 has 17 amino acids. Trimming shortened V by 6 bases and J by 3 bases, and 21 bases separated the two germline ends. Germline assignment: CDR1 SGHDT and CDR2 YYEEEE. The CDR3 spells CASNANGLAGPNEKLFF. In DNA form, the CDR3 reads TGTGCCAGCAACGCAAATGGTTTGGCGGGACCTAATGAAAAACTGTTTTTT.

The chain joins TRBV18 to TRBJ1-5; 10 bases are shared with TRBD1. Trimming removed 4 bases from V and 3 bases from J; junction bases left unmatched: 6. The CDR3 extends over 16 amino acids. Per germline, CDR1 KGHSH and CDR2 LQKENI. CDR3 loop: CASSQTGGANNQPQHF. CDR3 DNA sequence: TGTGCCAGCTCACAGACAGGGGGCGCGAACAATCAGCCCCAGCATTTT.

V is TRBV21-1 and J is TRBJ1-2; the table assigns TRBD1, which was not confirmed against the DNA. TRBV21-1 is a listed pseudogene. This CDR3 comprises 17 residues. CDR3 DNA: TGTGCCAGCAGTCGACAGGTGATCTTCCCGAGAAACTATGGCTACACCTTC. The encoded protein is CASSRQVIFPRNYGYTF.

The V and J genes are TRBV7-2 and TRBJ2-3; D unresolved. V was shortened by 0 bases and J by 0 bases, with 10 bases between the two germline ends. The length of the CDR3 is 16 residues. Germline CDR1 is SGHTA and CDR2 is FQGNSA. This CDR3 reads CASSLARVTSTDTQYF. CDR3 DNA: TGTGCCAGCAGCTTAGCAAGGGTGACTAGCACAGATACGCAGTATTTT.

The J gene is TRBJ1-4, the V gene TRBV30; 8 bases line up with TRBD1. Looked up from germline, CDR1 is GTSNPN and CDR2 is SVGIG (reference sequence). Unmatched junction bases numbered 6, after V lost 1 base and J lost 5 bases. The CDR3 extends over 15 amino acids. DNA for the CDR3: TGTGCCTGGAGTGGCTCAGGGGGCTGGAATGAAAAACTGTTTTTT. It yields the protein CAWSGSGGWNEKLFF.

This clone appeared a few times. The rearrangement uses TRBV4-2 and TRBJ1-5, with D perhaps TRBD1 (6 bases). The CDR3 covers 16 residues. V was cut by 0 bases and J by 0 bases, with 9 bases left in between. Germline V gene sequence: CDR1 LGHNA, CDR2 YNFKEQ. The CDR3 bases are TGTGCCAGCAGCCAAGATGGGGGGCGTAGCAATCAGCCCCAGCATTTT. This sequence encodes CASSQDGGRSNQPQHF.

The J gene is TRBJ2-7, the V gene TRBV21-1; TRBD2 is the table's D call, not checked against the DNA. TRBV21-1 is flagged as a pseudogene. This CDR3 region has 20 residues. In DNA form, the CDR3 reads TGTGCCAGCAGACAGAGGGCAGGGGCGGCTAGCGGGAGGGCCCCCTACGAGCAGTACTTC. Amino acid sequence: CASRQRAGAASGRAPYEQYF.

The V call is TRBV10-3, the J call TRBJ2-1, with TRBD2 identical over 15 bases. CDR3 length equals 17 residues. Germline CDR1 is ENHRY and CDR2 is SYGVKD. Unmatched junction bases numbered 6, after V lost 0 bases and J lost 9 bases. In nucleotides, the CDR3 is TGTGCCATCAGTGAGTCCTGGACTAGCGGGAGGGCTGGTGAGCAGTTCTTC. Amino acid sequence: CAISESWTSGRAGEQFF.

J is TRBJ1-2 and V is TRBV2, with D hard to call. Trimming left V 7 bases short and J 4 bases short, with 16 bases between. CDR1 and CDR2 (germline): SNHLY, FYNNEI. CDR3 length: 14 amino acids. As DNA, the CDR3 is TGTGCCAGCACCTTCTCGGATTTCGGCTATGGCTACACCTTC. It specifies CASTFSDFGYGYTF.

This clone has just one count. The chain joins TRBV2 to TRBJ1-5; TRBD1 is a possible D gene (6 bases). Germline CDR1 and CDR2: SNHLY and FYNNEI. The CDR3 is made up of 17 amino acids. Trimming pared 4 bases from V and 3 bases from J, leaving 19 bases between. CDR3: CASSVGRTVVFNQPQHF. For the CDR3, the DNA is TGTGCCAGCAGTGTAGGGAGGACAGTGGTCTTCAATCAGCCCCAGCATTTT.

V gene TRBV7-3 combines with J gene TRBJ2-3; weak D call: TRBD2 (6 bases). Trimming removed 1 base from V and 9 bases from J, with 8 bases in between. CDR3 length equals 12 residues. CDR1 and CDR2 (germline): SGHTA, FQGTGA. CDR3 region: CASSLNGGTQYF. In DNA form, the CDR3 reads TGTGCCAGCAGCTTAAACGGGGGAACGCAGTATTTT.

This chain uses TRBV29-1 with TRBJ2-1; D gene uncertain. Trimming removed 4 bases at V and 8 bases at J, with 21 bases between. Per the germline V gene, CDR1 is SQVTM and CDR2 is ANQGSEA. This CDR3 has 15 residues. The CDR3 sequence: CSVAVGPYLSDEQFF. CDR3 bases: TGCAGCGTTGCAGTCGGACCCTATTTGTCCGATGAGCAGTTCTTC.

This clone was recorded a few times. This rearrangement joins TRBV7-9 to TRBJ1-6; D is ambiguous. V was trimmed by 1 base and J by 8 bases, leaving 6 bases between them. CDR1 is SEHNR, CDR2 FQNEAQ, per germline (reference sequence). The CDR3 length is 13 residues. DNA of the CDR3: TGTGCCAGCAGCTTAGGTCCGGATTCACCCCTCCACTTT. It translates to CASSLGPDSPLHF.